The 27 T cell receptor beta chains presented below share a single source sample, sequenced in a study of beta chain features in type 1 diabetes. Findings and caveats of the study: Moderate yet significant TCRB CDR3 shortening was seen in Type 1 diabetes patients in all four CD4+ subsets.

The isolated RNA, all of it, was reverse transcribed, so expressed TCRB transcripts were what got sequenced. Profiled with immunoSEQ multiplex PCR; TCRdb holds only in-frame clones, not every one. The profile covers almost 350,000 clones, with approximately 10% appearing a single time and 0.9% to 1.1% taken by the ten largest. No antigen has been identified for these receptors. Sequencing input: central memory CD4+ T cells from blood. The receptors here all came from a man aged 25 to 40 with type 1 diabetes.

A few counts support this clone. This chain connects TRBV29-1 to TRBJ2-7; 9 bases agree with TRBD1. The V gene end was trimmed by 6 bases and the J gene end by 4 bases; junction bases not matched to a gene: 7. Germline CDR1 and CDR2: SQVTM and ANQGSEA. The CDR3 has 13 amino acids. CDR3 DNA: TGCAGCGTCCAGGGACAGGGCGATTACGAGCAGTACTTC. It is translated as CSVQGQGDYEQYF.

This clone was counted only a few times. The J gene is TRBJ1-1, the V gene TRBV20-1; D unclear. The CDR3 runs to 9 residues. Germline CDR1 reads DFQATT; CDR2 reads SNEGSKA (reference sequence). Trimming pared 4 bases from V and 6 bases from J, leaving 3 bases between. CDR3 amino acids: CSANPEAFF. For the CDR3, the DNA is TGCAGTGCTAACCCTGAAGCTTTCTTT.

The rearrangement links TRBV5-4 to TRBJ2-1; 13 bases agree with TRBD2. The V gene's germline CDR1 is SGHNT and CDR2 YYREEE (reference sequence). With 2 bases clipped from V and 9 bases from J, the junction kept 2 bases outside the gene matches. This CDR3 spans 14 amino acids. The CDR3 reads CASSLTSGGGEQFF. CDR3 sequence (DNA): TGTGCCAGCAGCTTAACTAGCGGGGGGGGTGAGCAGTTCTTC.

Ten or more counts support this clone. The gene calls are TRBV7-7 and TRBJ2-7; D uncertain. The germline gives CDR1 SSHAT, CDR2 FNYEAQ (reference sequence). CDR3 length: 14 amino acids. CDR3 DNA: TGTGCTACAAGCCCCGCGCAGGAGTCCTACGAGCAGTACTTC. Translating it yields CATSPAQESYEQYF.

In its sample, this clone was seen a few times. The V and J genes are TRBV11-3 and TRBJ2-5; D is ambiguous. V was cut by 5 bases and J by 1 base, with 8 bases left in between. In germline, CDR1 is SGHNT, CDR2 YENEEA. This CDR3 has 13 amino acids. CDR3 sequence reads: CASSRAAQETQYF. CDR3 coding DNA: TGTGCCAGCAGCAGGGCGGCCCAAGAGACCCAGTACTTC.

This clone appeared a few times. The chain recombines TRBV12-5 with TRBJ1-5; 9 bases fit TRBD1. This CDR3 is 14 amino acids long. Trimming took 6 bases from V and 5 from J; bases not matched to a gene: 5. The germline V gene encodes CDR1 LGHNT and CDR2 FRNRAP. CDR3 amino acids: CASGPWTGDQPQHF. In DNA form, the CDR3 reads TGTGCTAGTGGCCCTTGGACAGGGGATCAGCCCCAGCATTTT.

In its sample, this clone was seen a few times. V and J are TRBV19 and TRBJ1-1; 7 bases agree with TRBD1. Germline CDR1 LNHDA, CDR2 SQIVND (reference sequence). CDR3 length: 14 residues. The junction had 2 bases not matched to a gene; V was cut back by 0 bases and J by 4 bases. The CDR3 nucleotides are TGTGCCAGTAGTATAGAGCGGACAGGCACTGAAGCTTTCTTT. This encodes CASSIERTGTEAFF. Drawing the rest from reference TRBV19 and TRBJ1-1, the complete variable domain is DGGITQSPKYLFRKEGQNVTLSCEQNLNHDAMYWYRQDPGQGLRLIYYSQIVNDFQKGDIAEGYSVSREKKESFPLTVTSAQKNPTAFYLCASSIERTGTEAFFGQGTRLTVV.

This clone was found a few times. This sequence joins TRBV9 and TRBJ2-4; D is possibly TRBD1 (5 bases). Between the trimmed V and J ends, which lost 0 bases and 8 bases, there was a span of 15 bases. CDR3 size: 15 residues. From germline, CDR1 is SGDLS and CDR2 YYNGEE. The CDR3 here is CASSVDWFQGDIQYF. The CDR3 bases are TGTGCCAGCAGCGTAGACTGGTTCCAGGGCGACATTCAGTACTTC.

This clone came up many times. The chain combines TRBV27 with TRBJ2-5; D gene ambiguous. Germline values: CDR1 MNHEY, CDR2 SMNVEV (reference sequence). The CDR3 consists of 14 residues. Trimming pared 5 bases from V and 1 base from J, leaving 11 bases between. In DNA, the CDR3 is TGTGCCAGCAGTGTAGAGGCCTCCCAAGAGACCCAGTACTTC. This sequence encodes CASSVEASQETQYF.

This clone occurred a few times. The chain has TRBV28 and TRBJ1-1; D might be TRBD1 (5 bases). Trimming stripped 3 bases from V and 0 bases from J, with 14 bases between. Germline CDR1 and CDR2: MDHEN and SYDVKM. This CDR3 has 16 amino acids. In nucleotides, the CDR3 is TGTGCCAGCAGTTTTCCTGGGAAGGGGATGAACACTGAAGCTTTCTTT. It specifies CASSFPGKGMNTEAFF.

Only a few counts were recorded for this clone. The chain joins TRBV5-1 to TRBJ1-4; D not certain. V dropped 4 bases and J dropped 0 bases, with 10 bases sitting between them. The germline CDR1 and CDR2 sequences are SGHRS and YFSETQ. This CDR3 contains 15 residues. CDR3 nucleotide sequence: TGCGCCAGCAGCGTTTCCGAAGCAACTAATGAAAAACTGTTTTTT. Amino acids: CASSVSEATNEKLFF.

This clone was seen more than once but under ten times. The V and J genes are TRBV18 and TRBJ2-1; D gene uncertain. Trimming shortened V by 11 bases and J by 8 bases, and 13 bases separated the two germline ends. Germline V gene sequence: CDR1 KGHSH, CDR2 LQKENI. The CDR3 covers 11 residues. CDR3: CAGSNGYEQFF. For the CDR3, the DNA is TGTGCCGGATCAAATGGCTATGAGCAGTTCTTC.

In this sample, this clone turned up many times. The V call is TRBV7-2, the J call TRBJ1-3; TRBD1 might be the D (6 bases). The V and J ends lost 0 bases and 0 bases respectively, with 12 bases between them. Germline lookup yields CDR1 SGHTA and CDR2 FQGNSA. The CDR3 runs to 17 residues. CDR3 bases: TGTGCCAGCAGCTTAGCGGCAGGGGCCAACTCTGGAAACACCATATATTTT. Its translation is CASSLAAGANSGNTIYF.

The chain links TRBV7-8 to TRBJ1-2; D unclear. V lost 0 bases, J lost 0 bases, and 11 bases lay in between. Germline-derived CDR1 and CDR2 are SGHVS and FQNEAQ. The CDR3 length is 16 residues. CDR3 amino acids: CASSLASFEANYGYTF. The CDR3, as DNA: TGTGCCAGCAGCTTAGCGTCCTTTGAAGCTAACTATGGCTACACCTTC.

J is TRBJ2-7 and V is TRBV25-1; TRBD2 matches 8 bases. V shed 4 bases, J shed 1 base, and the junction held 3 bases outside the gene matches. In germline, CDR1 is MGHDK, CDR2 SYGVNS. CDR3 size: 14 residues. CDR3 sequence: CASSGSGGSYEQYF. The CDR3 DNA is TGTGCCAGCAGTGGGAGCGGGGGTTCCTACGAGCAGTACTTC.

V and J are TRBV19 and TRBJ1-5; 9 nucleotides agree with TRBD1. The CDR3 is 18 amino acids. V dropped 6 bases and J dropped 0; count of bases not matched to a gene: 12. Germline V gene lookup returns CDR1 LNHDA and CDR2 SQIVND (reference sequence). As DNA, the CDR3 is TGTGCCAGTAGAAGGGGACCCGGACAGGGGACTAGCAATCAGCCCCAGCATTTT. It encodes CASRRGPGQGTSNQPQHF. The complete variable domain, with remaining parts taken from reference TRBV19 and TRBJ1-5, reads DGGITQSPKYLFRKEGQNVTLSCEQNLNHDAMYWYRQDPGQGLRLIYYSQIVNDFQKGDIAEGYSVSREKKESFPLTVTSAQKNPTAFYLCASRRGPGQGTSNQPQHFGDGTRLSIL.

This clone has at least ten counts. The chain employs TRBV29-1 and TRBJ2-4, with unresolved D. The CDR3 contains 12 residues. Germline CDR1 is SQVTM and CDR2 is ANQGSEA. Trimming shortened V by 7 bases and J by 10 bases, and 17 bases separated the two germline ends. The CDR3 is CSGMDGNSIQYF. Written as DNA, the CDR3 is TGCAGCGGGATGGACGGAAACTCAATTCAGTACTTC.

The chain joins TRBV2 to TRBJ2-3; 7 bases map to TRBD2. The CDR3 covers 13 residues. Germline V CDR1 and CDR2: SNHLY, FYNNEI. The J segment lost 4 bases and the V segment lost 7 bases, leaving 5 bases of the junction unmatched. The CDR3 sequence: CASTPGGSDTQYF. CDR3 bases: TGTGCCAGCACCCCGGGGGGTTCAGATACGCAGTATTTT.

V usage is TRBV5-1 and J usage is TRBJ1-2, with no clear D. The germline V and J ends were trimmed by 0 bases and 8 bases, with 20 bases remaining between them. CDR3 length: 16 residues. Germline V gene data show CDR1 as SGHRS and CDR2 as YFSETQ. CDR3 in amino acids: CASSLEVGSGSGGYTF. CDR3 DNA sequence: TGCGCCAGCAGCTTGGAGGTCGGATCCGGATCGGGCGGCTACACCTTC.

Only a few counts were recorded for this clone. The chain employs TRBV5-8 and TRBJ1-3; D is ambiguous. This CDR3 has 15 amino acids. CDR1 and CDR2 (germline): SGHTS, YDEGEE. V was trimmed by 2 bases and J by 0 bases, leaving 9 bases between them. The CDR3 reads CASSFRRPSGNTIYF. CDR3 sequence (DNA): TGTGCCAGCAGCTTCCGAAGACCCTCTGGAAACACCATATATTTT. Based on the CDR3 plus reference TRBV5-8 and TRBJ1-3, the full variable domain is EAGVTQSPTHLIKTRGQQATLRCSPISGHTSVYWYQQALGLGLQFLLWYDEGEERNRGNFPPRFSGRQFPNYSSELNVNALELEDSALYLCASSFRRPSGNTIYFGEGSWLTVV.

This clone was detected only a few times. This rearrangement joins TRBV5-1 to TRBJ2-1; either TRBD1 or TRBD2 may fit D (5 bases each). Trimming shortened V by 0 bases and J by 1 base, and 11 bases separated the two germline ends. The CDR3 is 16 residues long. The germline gives CDR1 SGHRS, CDR2 YFSETQ. The DNA of the CDR3 is TGCGCCAGCAGCTTGGTTTCCGGGGCATCCTACAATGAGCAGTTCTTC. Translated, it gives CASSLVSGASYNEQFF.

This chain joins TRBV4-3 and TRBJ1-5; D possibly corresponds to TRBD1 (6 bases). The CDR3 is made up of 15 amino acids. Trimming took off 1 base at V and 8 bases at J, with 15 bases between the two ends. Germline V CDR1 and CDR2: LGHNA, YSLEER. The CDR3 DNA follows: TGCGCCAGCAGCCAAGTTCTGACAGCAGGGGAGCCCCAGCATTTT. Protein sequence: CASSQVLTAGEPQHF.

The gene calls are TRBV2 and TRBJ1-2; no definite D call. Germline CDR1 reads SNHLY; CDR2 reads FYNNEI. The CDR3 covers 14 residues. Trimming left V 1 base short and J 4 bases short, with 10 bases between. CDR3 nucleotides: TGTGCCAGCAGTGAAGATGGAGATCTCTATGGCTACACCTTC. Protein product: CASSEDGDLYGYTF. Combining the CDR3 with reference TRBV2 and TRBJ1-2 gives the whole variable domain EPEVTQTPSHQVTQMGQEVILRCVPISNHLYFYWYRQILGQKVEFLVSFYNNEISEKSEIFDDQFSVERPDGSNFTLKIRSTKLEDSAMYFCASSEDGDLYGYTFGSGTRLTVV.

There are a few counts of this clone. Here the CDR3 reads CASLQGAGELFF. The CDR3 nucleotides read TGTGCCAGCTTACAGGGGGCCGGGGAGCTGTTTTTT. The rearrangement links TRBV2 to TRBJ2-2; 8 nucleotides line up with TRBD1. This CDR3 has 12 residues. Unmatched junction bases numbered 2, after V lost 8 bases and J lost 6 bases. The germline CDR1 and CDR2 sequences are SNHLY and FYNNEI.

The J gene is TRBJ1-6, the V gene TRBV7-2; D perhaps matches TRBD1 (5 bases). Trimming shortened V by 4 bases and J by 7 bases, and 20 bases separated the two germline ends. Germline values: CDR1 SGHTA, CDR2 FQGNSA. The CDR3 has 17 amino acids. CDR3 amino acids: CASSSVRSGRGNSPLHF. DNA of the CDR3: TGTGCCAGCAGCTCCGTCCGCAGTGGTCGGGGCAATTCACCCCTCCACTTT.

This clone was detected once. V gene TRBV7-2 combines with J gene TRBJ1-2, with no clear D. V dropped 3 bases and J dropped 4 bases, with 6 bases sitting between them. There are 12 residues in the CDR3. CDR1 is SGHTA and CDR2 is FQGNSA in the germline V gene. CDR3 loop: CASSFSLYGYTF. CDR3 DNA sequence: TGTGCCAGCAGCTTTTCTCTCTATGGCTACACCTTC.

The V call is TRBV15, the J call TRBJ2-2; TRBD2 matches 7 bases. The V segment lost 4 bases and the J segment 1 base; nucleotides outside the gene matches: 6. There are 16 residues in the CDR3. Germline V CDR1 and CDR2: LNHNV, YYDKDF (reference sequence). This chain's CDR3 is CATSTQASGNTGELFF. The DNA of the CDR3 is TGTGCCACCAGCACGCAGGCTAGCGGGAACACCGGGGAGCTGTTTTTT.